A selection of T cell receptor beta chains follows, all from one sample in a study of T cells in Graves' hyperthyroidism and ophthalmopathy. TCRdb passed the multiplex PCR reads through MiXCR, listing each CDR3 protein once. The table lists about 570,000 distinct CDR3 sequences, approximately 44% of them singletons. Sequencing was performed on peripheral blood or thyroid tissue (not recorded which). These receptors all come from an adult woman with Graves' disease, either hyperthyroidism or ophthalmopathy (not recorded which). Both conserved end residues are part of each CDR3. D genes are given only for firm matches. Some rows have no size entry. The others give once, few or many, or a class for an expanded clone.

v_call: TRBV10-3; j_call: TRBJ2-2; clone_size: many; d_call: TRBD1; cdr3_aa: CAISDRRQTGTGSSGELFF; cdr3_nt: TGTGCCATCAGTGACCGACGACAAACCGGGACAGGGTCTTCCGGGGAGCTGTTTTTT
v_call: TRBV28; j_call: TRBJ1-2; clone_size: many; d_call: TRBD1; cdr3_aa: CASSLGDRLNYGYTF; cdr3_nt: TGTGCCAGCAGTTTGGGGGACAGGCTTAACTATGGCTACACCTTC
v_call: TRBV7-2; j_call: TRBJ1-6; clone_size: NA; d_call: TRBD1; cdr3_aa: CASSLDRLGTPLHF; cdr3_nt: TGTGCCAGCAGCTTGGACAGGCTGGGGACACCCCTCCACTTT
v_call: TRBV6-2/TRBV6-3; j_call: TRBJ2-7; clone_size: NA; d_call: TRBD2; cdr3_aa: CATRGLAGGTYEQYF; cdr3_nt: TGTGCCACCAGGGGACTAGCGGGAGGAACGTACGAGCAGTACTTC
v_call: TRBV19; j_call: TRBJ1-5; clone_size: many; d_call: NA; cdr3_aa: CASSIPGQNQPQHF; cdr3_nt: TGTGCCAGTAGTATACCAGGACAGAATCAGCCCCAGCATTTT
v_call: TRBV28; j_call: TRBJ2-7; clone_size: few; d_call: NA; cdr3_aa: CASRLHNSPHEQYF; cdr3_nt: TGTGCCAGCAGACTCCATAATTCCCCCCACGAGCAGTACTTC
v_call: TRBV7-3; j_call: TRBJ2-7; clone_size: NA; d_call: TRBD2; cdr3_aa: CASSPQQGGGLGPYEQYF; cdr3_nt: TGTGCCAGCAGCCCCCAACAGGGTGGGGGACTAGGTCCCTACGAGCAGTACTTC
v_call: TRBV27; j_call: TRBJ2-7; clone_size: many; d_call: TRBD1; cdr3_aa: CASLGQGSYEQYF; cdr3_nt: TGTGCCAGCTTGGGACAGGGCTCCTACGAGCAGTACTTC
v_call: TRBV9; j_call: TRBJ1-2; clone_size: NA; d_call: TRBD1; cdr3_aa: CARKVGQGIDGYTF; cdr3_nt: TGTGCCAGGAAGGTGGGACAGGGGATCGACGGCTACACCTTC
v_call: TRBV7-8; j_call: TRBJ2-2; clone_size: many; d_call: TRBD1; cdr3_aa: CASSYGTGSDGELFF; cdr3_nt: TGTGCCAGCAGCTACGGGACAGGGAGCGACGGGGAGCTGTTTTTT
v_call: TRBV9; j_call: TRBJ1-2; clone_size: few; d_call: NA; cdr3_aa: CASSVGRWNYTF; cdr3_nt: TGTGCCAGCAGCGTAGGTCGGTGGAACTACACCTTC
v_call: TRBV9; j_call: TRBJ1-2; clone_size: many; d_call: TRBD1; cdr3_aa: CASSAGTGDNYGYTF; cdr3_nt: TGTGCCAGCAGCGCCGGGACAGGAGATAACTATGGCTACACCTTC
v_call: TRBV19; j_call: TRBJ1-6; clone_size: NA; d_call: NA; cdr3_aa: CASSGGSPLHF; cdr3_nt: TGTGCCAGTAGCGGAGGTTCACCCCTCCACTTT
v_call: TRBV20-1; j_call: TRBJ1-4; clone_size: NA; d_call: NA; cdr3_aa: CSARTGGREKLFF; cdr3_nt: TGCAGTGCCAGAACCGGGGGCCGAGAAAAACTGTTTTTT
v_call: TRBV5-4; j_call: TRBJ2-6; clone_size: many; d_call: TRBD2; cdr3_aa: CASSPGGLAGASGANVLTF; cdr3_nt: TGTGCCAGCAGCCCTGGTGGTCTAGCGGGGGCCTCTGGGGCCAACGTCCTGACTTTC
v_call: TRBV5-5; j_call: TRBJ2-5; clone_size: many; d_call: NA; cdr3_aa: CASSLVGLASGETQYF; cdr3_nt: TGTGCCAGCAGCTTGGTAGGGCTAGCGAGTGGAGAGACCCAGTACTTC
v_call: TRBV9; j_call: TRBJ2-7; clone_size: few; d_call: NA; cdr3_aa: CASSVGSPGEIYEQYF; cdr3_nt: TGTGCCAGCAGCGTAGGAAGTCCAGGGGAGATCTACGAGCAGTACTTC
v_call: TRBV5-1; j_call: TRBJ1-2; clone_size: NA; d_call: NA; cdr3_aa: CASRHGGGDYGYTF; cdr3_nt: TGCGCCAGCCGACACGGCGGGGGAGACTATGGCTACACCTTC
v_call: TRBV7-2; j_call: TRBJ1-6; clone_size: NA; d_call: NA; cdr3_aa: CASSTSQGRGSPLHF; cdr3_nt: TGTGCCAGCAGCACCTCACAGGGTAGAGGATCACCCCTCCACTTT
v_call: TRBV10-3; j_call: TRBJ1-1; clone_size: NA; d_call: NA; cdr3_aa: CASSYGGPEPEAFF; cdr3_nt: TGTGCCAGCAGTTATGGGGGTCCGGAACCTGAAGCTTTCTTT
v_call: TRBV4-1; j_call: TRBJ2-7; clone_size: few; d_call: TRBD2; cdr3_aa: CASSQVLPGLADEQYF; cdr3_nt: TGCGCCAGCAGCCAAGTTCTCCCGGGACTAGCGGACGAGCAGTACTTC
v_call: TRBV15; j_call: TRBJ2-5; clone_size: NA; d_call: NA; cdr3_aa: CATSRGGDRETQYF; cdr3_nt: TGTGCCACCAGCAGGGGGGGAGATCGGGAGACCCAGTACTTC
v_call: TRBV11-2; j_call: TRBJ2-7; clone_size: NA; d_call: NA; cdr3_aa: CASSNPGHYEQYF; cdr3_nt: TGTGCCAGCAGCAATCCGGGACACTACGAGCAGTACTTC
v_call: TRBV9; j_call: TRBJ1-4; clone_size: many; d_call: NA; cdr3_aa: CASSVDVMGRLTNEKLFF; cdr3_nt: TGTGCCAGCAGCGTAGACGTTATGGGGCGCCTCACTAATGAAAAACTGTTTTTT
v_call: TRBV5-4; j_call: TRBJ2-2; clone_size: many; d_call: TRBD2; cdr3_aa: CASSSASGTNTGELFF; cdr3_nt: TGTGCCAGCAGCTCCGCTAGCGGGACGAACACCGGGGAGCTGTTTTTT
v_call: TRBV10-2; j_call: TRBJ2-2; clone_size: NA; d_call: NA; cdr3_aa: CAAEAGELFF; cdr3_nt: TGCGCCGCTGAAGCCGGGGAGCTGTTTTTT
v_call: TRBV9; j_call: TRBJ1-2; clone_size: NA; d_call: NA; cdr3_aa: CASSVGSGYGYTF; cdr3_nt: TGTGCCAGCAGCGTAGGGAGCGGATATGGCTACACCTTC
v_call: TRBV20-1; j_call: TRBJ1-4; clone_size: many; d_call: NA; cdr3_aa: CSAALRGEKLFF; cdr3_nt: TGCAGTGCCGCTCTCCGTGGTGAAAAACTGTTTTTT
v_call: TRBV4-1; j_call: TRBJ1-1; clone_size: few; d_call: TRBD1; cdr3_aa: CASRTQGAFTEAFF; cdr3_nt: TGCGCCAGCAGAACTCAGGGGGCTTTCACTGAAGCTTTCTTT
v_call: TRBV20-1; j_call: TRBJ1-2; clone_size: NA; d_call: TRBD1; cdr3_aa: CSAREGTGRGGYTF; cdr3_nt: TGCAGTGCTAGAGAGGGGACAGGGCGTGGTGGCTACACCTTC
v_call: TRBV7-9; j_call: TRBJ1-1; clone_size: NA; d_call: TRBD1; cdr3_aa: CASSPQDRTNTEAFF; cdr3_nt: TGTGCCAGCAGCCCTCAGGACAGGACGAACACTGAAGCTTTCTTT
v_call: TRBV11-1; j_call: TRBJ1-2; clone_size: NA; d_call: NA; cdr3_aa: CASKVSGYTF; cdr3_nt: TGTGCCTCGAAGGTCTCTGGCTACACCTTC
v_call: TRBV7-9; j_call: TRBJ1-6; clone_size: NA; d_call: NA; cdr3_aa: CASSPRMRDSPLHF; cdr3_nt: TGTGCCAGCAGCCCGCGCATGCGGGATTCACCCCTCCACTTT
v_call: TRBV6-5; j_call: TRBJ1-1; clone_size: NA; d_call: NA; cdr3_aa: CASSWAGDTEAFF; cdr3_nt: TGTGCCAGCAGTTGGGCGGGGGACACTGAAGCTTTCTTT
v_call: TRBV11-2; j_call: TRBJ1-1; clone_size: NA; d_call: NA; cdr3_aa: CASSLDGGGNTEAFF; cdr3_nt: TGTGCCAGCAGCTTAGACGGGGGTGGGAACACTGAAGCTTTCTTT
v_call: TRBV2; j_call: TRBJ2-7; clone_size: NA; d_call: NA; cdr3_aa: CASRARASEQYF; cdr3_nt: TGTGCCAGCAGAGCCAGGGCATCCGAGCAGTACTTC
v_call: TRBV27; j_call: TRBJ1-3; clone_size: many; d_call: NA; cdr3_aa: CASSPTEPGNTIYF; cdr3_nt: TGTGCCAGCAGCCCTACGGAACCTGGAAACACCATATATTTT
v_call: TRBV29-1; j_call: TRBJ1-1; clone_size: NA; d_call: TRBD1; cdr3_aa: CSAEGQGAMNTEAFF; cdr3_nt: TGCAGCGCCGAGGGGCAGGGGGCTATGAACACTGAAGCTTTCTTT
v_call: TRBV7-8; j_call: TRBJ2-7; clone_size: many; d_call: NA; cdr3_aa: CASSLARITYEQYF; cdr3_nt: TGTGCCAGCAGCTTAGCTCGCATCACCTACGAGCAGTACTTC
v_call: TRBV2; j_call: TRBJ2-2; clone_size: few; d_call: TRBD1; cdr3_aa: CASSEGRGFGELFF; cdr3_nt: TGTGCCAGCAGTGAGGGCAGGGGGTTCGGGGAGCTGTTTTTT
v_call: TRBV6-6; j_call: TRBJ2-7; clone_size: many; d_call: TRBD1; cdr3_aa: CASSYEQGEYF; cdr3_nt: TGTGCCAGCAGTTATGAACAGGGGGAGTACTTC
v_call: TRBV24-1; j_call: TRBJ2-2; clone_size: NA; d_call: NA; cdr3_aa: CATSGLTNTGELFF; cdr3_nt: TGTGCCACGTCGGGACTGACGAACACCGGGGAGCTGTTTTTT
v_call: TRBV2; j_call: TRBJ2-1; clone_size: NA; d_call: NA; cdr3_aa: CASSVSNVHEQFF; cdr3_nt: TGTGCCAGCAGTGTGTCAAATGTTCATGAGCAGTTCTTC
v_call: TRBV6-6; j_call: TRBJ1-2; clone_size: many; d_call: NA; cdr3_aa: CASSPTDYGYTF; cdr3_nt: TGTGCCAGCAGTCCGACAGACTATGGCTACACCTTC
v_call: TRBV9; j_call: TRBJ2-7; clone_size: many; d_call: NA; cdr3_aa: CASSPRPYDYEQYF; cdr3_nt: TGTGCCAGCAGCCCCCGCCCGTACGACTACGAGCAGTACTTC
v_call: TRBV5-1; j_call: TRBJ1-1; clone_size: few; d_call: TRBD1; cdr3_aa: CASSSNRGGNEAFF; cdr3_nt: TGCGCCAGCAGCTCTAACAGGGGGGGAAATGAAGCTTTCTTT
v_call: TRBV20-1; j_call: TRBJ2-5; clone_size: many; d_call: NA; cdr3_aa: CSALIGQQQETQYF; cdr3_nt: TGCAGTGCGTTAATTGGACAGCAACAAGAGACCCAGTACTTC
v_call: TRBV27; j_call: TRBJ1-1; clone_size: NA; d_call: NA; cdr3_aa: CAIRTAGTIYTEAFF; cdr3_nt: TGTGCCATCAGAACGGCTGGGACGATCTACACTGAAGCTTTCTTT
v_call: TRBV2; j_call: TRBJ2-5; clone_size: NA; d_call: TRBD2; cdr3_aa: CASGRLAGEATQYF; cdr3_nt: TGTGCCAGCGGCCGTCTAGCGGGAGAGGCTACCCAGTACTTC
v_call: TRBV11-2; j_call: TRBJ1-1; clone_size: few; d_call: NA; cdr3_aa: CASSLGGSSSF; cdr3_nt: TGTGCCAGCAGCTTAGGGGGCTCTTCCTCATTT
v_call: TRBV7-3; j_call: TRBJ2-7; clone_size: many; d_call: TRBD1; cdr3_aa: CASSIRQGTSDEQYF; cdr3_nt: TGTGCCAGCAGCATCAGACAGGGAACATCCGACGAGCAGTACTTC